These 2 T cell receptor beta chains were all obtained from the same sample, sequenced in a study of blood T cell repertoires in COVID-19 (dated by TCRdb to between 2020 and 2021). The protocol used for the library was the immunoSEQ multiplex PCR assay. TCRdb re-hosts the immuneACCESS table, in-frame sequences only. Its copies lack some clones; in the studies checked, an unresolved V gene accounts for under half of them, and the cause for the rest is not known. A total of more than 350,000 clones appear in this sample, about 90% of them only once. 3% of the sample rests with the top ten. The source material was peripheral blood. These receptor sequences come from a young woman with COVID-19, enrolled during active disease.

V and J are TRBV6-5 and TRBJ2-6; 8 nucleotides line up with TRBD2. The J segment lost 4 bases and the V segment lost 5 bases, leaving 4 bases of the junction unmatched. The CDR3 loop spans 15 amino acids. From germline, CDR1 is MNHEY and CDR2 SVGAGI. The CDR3 is CASSTGGAGANVLTF. The CDR3, as DNA: TGTGCCAGCAGTACGGGGGGGGCAGGGGCCAACGTCCTGACTTTC.

The chain couples TRBV5-1 to TRBJ2-1; D is possibly TRBD2 (7 bases). V lost 4 bases to trimming and J lost 9 bases, with 17 bases between them. Looked up from germline, CDR1 is SGHRS and CDR2 is YFSETQ. This CDR3 is built from 14 residues. As DNA, the CDR3 is TGCGCCAGCAGCGCTACGGGGGGCCGGGGTGAGCAGTTCTTC. Translation: CASSATGGRGEQFF.